A selection of T cell receptor beta chains follows, all from one sample in a study of blood T cell repertoires in COVID-19. Only in-frame clones appear in the TCRdb table, and some are missing; sequencing was by immunoSEQ multiplex PCR. Seen here are about 190,000 clones, over 75% observed once, and the top ten hold about 3%. Sequencing was carried out using peripheral blood. All receptors derive from a woman over 75 with active or convalescent COVID-19. Both conserved end residues are part of each CDR3. Fields, in order: V gene, J gene, clone size, D gene, CDR3 DNA, CDR3 protein. A D gene is named only where the DNA matches it firmly. The listing skips clone size in some rows; elsewhere it reads once, few, many or a size class.

v_call: TRBV28; j_call: TRBJ2-7; clone_size: -; d_call: TRBD2; cdr3_nt: TGTGCCAGCAGACTCGAGCGGGGGTGGGAGCAGTACTTC; cdr3_aa: CASRLERGWEQYF
v_call: TRBV15; j_call: TRBJ2-3; clone_size: -; d_call: -; cdr3_nt: TGTGCCACCAGCAGCTTTAGTGGAAAGAGGACAGATACGCAGTATTTT; cdr3_aa: CATSSFSGKRTDTQYF
v_call: TRBV12-3/TRBV12-4; j_call: TRBJ1-2; clone_size: -; d_call: -; cdr3_nt: TGTGCCAGCAGTGAGTCCTATGGCTACACCTTC; cdr3_aa: CASSESYGYTF
v_call: TRBV19; j_call: TRBJ1-3; clone_size: -; d_call: TRBD1; cdr3_nt: TGTGCCAGTAGTGCCCGGGGACAGACTGGAAACACCATATATTTT; cdr3_aa: CASSARGQTGNTIYF
v_call: TRBV28; j_call: TRBJ1-4; clone_size: -; d_call: -; cdr3_nt: TGTGCCAGCAGTTTAAGGGGATCAGGGTTGGAAGAAAAACTGTTTTTT; cdr3_aa: CASSLRGSGLEEKLFF
v_call: TRBV6-5; j_call: TRBJ2-7; clone_size: -; d_call: TRBD2; cdr3_nt: TGTGCCAGCGAACTAGCGGGGGGGACCTCCTACGAGCAGTACTTC; cdr3_aa: CASELAGGTSYEQYF
v_call: TRBV28; j_call: TRBJ1-5; clone_size: -; d_call: -; cdr3_nt: TGTGCCAGCAGTTACGGATCGCGGGGTCAGCCCCAGCATTTT; cdr3_aa: CASSYGSRGQPQHF
v_call: TRBV5-1; j_call: TRBJ2-2; clone_size: once; d_call: TRBD2; cdr3_nt: TGCGCCAGCAGCCGGGGGGTCCGGGCGGACACCGGGGAGCTGTTTTTT; cdr3_aa: CASSRGVRADTGELFF
v_call: TRBV2; j_call: TRBJ2-2; clone_size: -; d_call: -; cdr3_nt: TGTGCCAGCTATCGGAGGCCATCGAACACCGGGGAGCTGTTTTTT; cdr3_aa: CASYRRPSNTGELFF
v_call: TRBV28; j_call: TRBJ2-3; clone_size: few; d_call: -; cdr3_nt: TGTGCCAGCAGTTTAATAGGGAGGCGCACAGATACGCAGTATTTT; cdr3_aa: CASSLIGRRTDTQYF
v_call: TRBV19; j_call: TRBJ1-1; clone_size: -; d_call: TRBD1; cdr3_nt: TGTGCCAGTAGTCCAATTCGAACAGGGGCGACTGAAGCTTTCTTT; cdr3_aa: CASSPIRTGATEAFF
v_call: TRBV5-1; j_call: TRBJ2-5; clone_size: -; d_call: TRBD2; cdr3_nt: TGCGCCAGCAGCTGGGGACTAGCGGGGAGACAAGAGACCCAGTACTTC; cdr3_aa: CASSWGLAGRQETQYF
v_call: TRBV5-4; j_call: TRBJ2-7; clone_size: -; d_call: -; cdr3_nt: TGTGCCAGCACCCGAGGGCAGGGGCCCTACGAGCAGTACTTC; cdr3_aa: CASTRGQGPYEQYF
v_call: TRBV4-2; j_call: TRBJ2-3; clone_size: -; d_call: -; cdr3_nt: TGTGCCAGCAGCCAAAGGGGGGCGGGGGCGAACACAGATACGCAGTATTTT; cdr3_aa: CASSQRGAGANTDTQYF
v_call: TRBV19; j_call: TRBJ2-1; clone_size: -; d_call: -; cdr3_nt: TGTGCCAGTAGTATTGGTGCTTTCGAGGCCTCCTACAATGAGCAGTTCTTC; cdr3_aa: CASSIGAFEASYNEQFF
v_call: TRBV19; j_call: TRBJ1-6; clone_size: once; d_call: -; cdr3_nt: TGTGCCAGTTTGAAACAGACAGAATCACGAAATTCACCCCTCCACTTT; cdr3_aa: CASLKQTESRNSPLHF
v_call: TRBV9; j_call: TRBJ2-1; clone_size: -; d_call: -; cdr3_nt: TGTGCCAGCAGCGTAGGGCAAAGTGAGCAGTTCTTC; cdr3_aa: CASSVGQSEQFF
v_call: TRBV18; j_call: TRBJ1-3; clone_size: few; d_call: -; cdr3_nt: TGTGCCAGCTCACCATCGGCAGGGTCCACTGGAAACACCATATATTTT; cdr3_aa: CASSPSAGSTGNTIYF
v_call: TRBV9; j_call: TRBJ2-1; clone_size: once; d_call: TRBD2; cdr3_nt: TGTGCCAGCAGCGGAACTAGCGCGAACAATGAGCAGTTCTTC; cdr3_aa: CASSGTSANNEQFF
v_call: TRBV5-1; j_call: TRBJ1-1; clone_size: -; d_call: -; cdr3_nt: TGCGCCAGCAGCTTGGACTGGAACACTGAAGCTTTCTTT; cdr3_aa: CASSLDWNTEAFF
v_call: TRBV9; j_call: TRBJ1-3; clone_size: once; d_call: -; cdr3_nt: TGTGCCAGCGGGTCAGGGGCATCACTTTCTGGAAACACCATATATTTT; cdr3_aa: CASGSGASLSGNTIYF
v_call: TRBV4-1; j_call: TRBJ2-1; clone_size: -; d_call: TRBD2; cdr3_nt: TGCGCCAGCAGCCCAGGCCGCGGGGGGGACTACAATGAGCAGTTCTTC; cdr3_aa: CASSPGRGGDYNEQFF
v_call: TRBV5-1; j_call: TRBJ2-3; clone_size: -; d_call: TRBD2; cdr3_nt: TGCGCCAGCAGCCGAACAAGGAGCGGGGCTAGCACAGATACGCAGTATTTT; cdr3_aa: CASSRTRSGASTDTQYF
v_call: TRBV2; j_call: TRBJ1-3; clone_size: -; d_call: TRBD1; cdr3_nt: TGTGCCAGCAGTGACCTTATGGACAGGGTTGGAAACACCATATATTTT; cdr3_aa: CASSDLMDRVGNTIYF
v_call: TRBV28; j_call: TRBJ1-1; clone_size: -; d_call: -; cdr3_nt: TGTGCCAGCAGGGAGAGACACACTGAAGCTTTCTTT; cdr3_aa: CASRERHTEAFF